The 4 T cell receptor beta chains below were found in one sample sequenced in a study of response to subunit inactivated influenza vaccine. TCRdb ran MiXCR on the RT-PCR reads and lists one entry per CDR3 protein. The table records about 540,000 distinct CDR3 sequences, less than 25% of them present only once. This sample was also put to use in a study of T cells expressing NK-cell markers. That paper states: It was by 5'RACE template switching with UMIs that TCR beta cDNA was made.

Here the sequenced sample was CD4+ T cells sorted from PBMCs, taken less than 13 days after vaccination. The receptors stem from a man aged 50 to 59 who received an inactivated influenza vaccine.

Ten or more counts support this clonotype. The gene calls are TRBV11-2 and TRBJ2-7; D perhaps matches TRBD2 (6 bases). Germline CDR1 is SGHAT and CDR2 is FQNNGV. Trimming cost V 2 bases and J 6 bases, with 11 bases left between them. The CDR3 covers 13 residues. The CDR3 is CASSLRRDGEQYF. The CDR3 DNA reads TGTGCCAGCAGCTTAAGGAGGGACGGCGAGCAGTACTTC.

This clonotype was seen more than once but under ten times. The CDR3 loop is CASSRGRQGSYEQYF. Here the CDR3 DNA reads TGTGCCAGCAGCCGAGGCCGGCAGGGCTCCTACGAGCAGTACTTC. This chain joins TRBV6-2 or TRBV6-3 and TRBJ2-7, with D tentatively TRBD1 (5 bases). From germline, CDR1 is MNHEY and CDR2 SVGEGT. Trimming removed 6 bases at V and 0 bases at J, with 15 bases between. The CDR3 extends over 15 amino acids.

The genes are TRBV20-1 and TRBJ1-5, with D perhaps TRBD1 (6 bases). The CDR3 length is 13 residues. The germline V gene has CDR1 DFQATT and CDR2 SNEGSKA (reference sequence). V gave up 4 bases and J gave up 9 bases, with 16 bases separating them. CDR3 bases: TGCAGTGCTATACAGGGTATAGATCTGCCCCAGCATTTT. The encoded protein is CSAIQGIDLPQHF.

The chain couples TRBV7-2 to TRBJ2-7; possibly TRBD2 for D (6 bases). The CDR3 totals 17 residues. V was pared by 0 bases and J by 4 bases, with 19 bases between. Germline loops: CDR1 SGHTA, CDR2 FQGNSA. The CDR3 loop is CASSLAGGSGVPYEQYF. Written as DNA, the CDR3 is TGTGCCAGCAGCTTAGCAGGCGGGTCGGGGGTTCCGTACGAGCAGTACTTC. Supplemented by reference TRBV7-2 and TRBJ2-7, the full variable domain reads GAGVSQSPSNKVTEKGKDVELRCDPISGHTALYWYRQSLGQGLEFLIYFQGNSAPDKSGLPSDRFSAERTGGSVSTLTIQRTQQEDSAVYLCASSLAGGSGVPYEQYFGPGTRLTVT.